These T cell receptor beta chains were read from a single sample in a study of cytomegalovirus exposure and HLA in healthy donors. Data came from immunoSEQ multiplex PCR; TCRdb stores just in-frame clones and leaves some out. The sample table sets out around 97,000 clones. The sequencing input was PBMCs. These receptors were collected from a middle-aged man in good health and CMV-seronegative. Each CDR3 is given with its conserved first and last residue. D genes are given only for firm matches.

CDR3 length	J gene	D gene	V gene	CDR3 DNA	CDR3 protein
16	TRBJ1-2	TRBD1	TRBV28	TGTGCCAGCAGTTTGACGGACAGGGGGCGAGACTATGGCTACACCTTC	CASSLTDRGRDYGYTF
14	TRBJ2-5	TRBD2	TRBV29-1	TGCAGCGTTGAATTGTTCGCTAGCGGGGAGACCCAGTACTTC	CSVELFASGETQYF
19	TRBJ1-5	TRBD1	TRBV7-2	TGTGCCAGCAGCTTCCTCGGACTGCCTGACAGGGAGGGCAATCAGCCCCAGCATTTT	CASSFLGLPDREGNQPQHF
13	TRBJ1-1	.	TRBV27	TGTGCCAGCAGTTTCACAGGGAACACTGAAGCTTTCTTT	CASSFTGNTEAFF
16	TRBJ2-7	.	TRBV28	TGTGCCAGCAGTTCCTTTTATCGGGGAGACTCCTACGAGCAGTACTTC	CASSSFYRGDSYEQYF
14	TRBJ1-1	.	TRBV29-1	TGCAGCGTTCCTTCCGGGTCCAGAGGGACTGAAGCTTTCTTT	CSVPSGSRGTEAFF
11	TRBJ1-1	TRBD1	TRBV30	TGTGCCTGGAGAAGACAGGGTGCAGCTTTCTTT	CAWRRQGAAFF
15	TRBJ2-7	TRBD2	TRBV9	TGTGCCAGCAGCGTAGCTAGCGGGGGTCATTACGAGCAGTACTTC	CASSVASGGHYEQYF
15	TRBJ2-3	TRBD2	TRBV5-4	TGTGCCAGCAGCTTAAGAGCGGGGGACACAGATACGCAGTATTTT	CASSLRAGDTDTQYF
15	TRBJ2-3	TRBD2	TRBV19	TGTGCCAGTAGTAGTAGCGGGAGGGCCGGAGATACGCAGTATTTT	CASSSSGRAGDTQYF
15	TRBJ2-1	.	TRBV19	TGTGCCAGTAGTCAAGGCAGGGCCGGGTACAATGAGCAGTTCTTC	CASSQGRAGYNEQFF
14	TRBJ2-7	.	TRBV7-2	TGTGCCAGCAGCTTTCACGAGACTAATAACGAGCAGTACTTC	CASSFHETNNEQYF
13	TRBJ2-7	TRBD1	TRBV2	TGTGCCAGCAGTGGGGACAGGGTAAGAGAGCAGTACTTC	CASSGDRVREQYF
16	TRBJ1-5	.	TRBV27	TGTGCCAGCAGCCGAGGGCCAGGGGCGGGCAATCAGCCCCAGCATTTT	CASSRGPGAGNQPQHF
11	TRBJ2-5	.	TRBV20-1	TGCAGTGCGAAGCAACTAGCGACCCAGTACTTC	CSAKQLATQYF
15	TRBJ2-2	.	TRBV5-1	TGCGCCAGCAGCTTGGCAGGGGTGGACACCGGGGAGCTGTTTTTT	CASSLAGVDTGELFF
16	TRBJ2-7	TRBD1	TRBV4-2	TGTGCCAGCAGCGAAGACCGGGACAGGGGCTCCTACGAGCAGTACTTC	CASSEDRDRGSYEQYF
15	TRBJ1-5	.	TRBV30	TGTGCCTGGAGTGTTTGGGGGGTTGGGAATCAGCCCCAGCATTTT	CAWSVWGVGNQPQHF
14	TRBJ1-4	TRBD1	TRBV30	TGTGCCTGGAGTTCGGGACAGATTAATGAAAAACTGTTTTTT	CAWSSGQINEKLFF
18	TRBJ2-2	TRBD1	TRBV2	TGTGCCAGCAGTGAGGCGTCGCCAGGGGGTATCGGTAGCGGGGAGCTGTTTTTT	CASSEASPGGIGSGELFF
16	TRBJ1-1	TRBD1	TRBV7-2	TGTGCCAGCAGCCTAACCCGGGACAGGGCGAACACTGAAGCTTTCTTT	CASSLTRDRANTEAFF
18	TRBJ1-1	.	TRBV7-6	TGTGCCAGCAGCTTAGCGTCGCGGGTGGGGGGAGATAACACTGAAGCTTTCTTT	CASSLASRVGGDNTEAFF
16	TRBJ1-6	.	TRBV6-1	TGTGCCAGCAGTGCTAAGGTTTCGGGTCATAATTCACCCCTCCACTTT	CASSAKVSGHNSPLHF
16	TRBJ1-2	TRBD1	TRBV5-1	TGCGCCAGCAGCCACCCGGCGGGACAGATGAACTATGGCTACACCTTC	CASSHPAGQMNYGYTF
18	TRBJ2-1	TRBD2	TRBV27	TGTGCCAGCAGTTCGTGGACTAGCGGGAGGGTGAGATACAATGAGCAGTTCTTC	CASSSWTSGRVRYNEQFF
19	TRBJ1-6	.	TRBV4-1	TGCGCCAGCAGCCGACAGATGGCGGGGGCCCCCACCTATAATTCACCCCTCCACTTT	CASSRQMAGAPTYNSPLHF
15	TRBJ1-4	TRBD1	TRBV5-6	TGTGCCAGCAGCCCAGGGGGCAGTGGTAATGAAAAACTGTTTTTT	CASSPGGSGNEKLFF
13	TRBJ2-5	.	TRBV5-1	TGCGCCAGCAGCGGAGCCGGAGGGGAGACCCAGTACTTC	CASSGAGGETQYF